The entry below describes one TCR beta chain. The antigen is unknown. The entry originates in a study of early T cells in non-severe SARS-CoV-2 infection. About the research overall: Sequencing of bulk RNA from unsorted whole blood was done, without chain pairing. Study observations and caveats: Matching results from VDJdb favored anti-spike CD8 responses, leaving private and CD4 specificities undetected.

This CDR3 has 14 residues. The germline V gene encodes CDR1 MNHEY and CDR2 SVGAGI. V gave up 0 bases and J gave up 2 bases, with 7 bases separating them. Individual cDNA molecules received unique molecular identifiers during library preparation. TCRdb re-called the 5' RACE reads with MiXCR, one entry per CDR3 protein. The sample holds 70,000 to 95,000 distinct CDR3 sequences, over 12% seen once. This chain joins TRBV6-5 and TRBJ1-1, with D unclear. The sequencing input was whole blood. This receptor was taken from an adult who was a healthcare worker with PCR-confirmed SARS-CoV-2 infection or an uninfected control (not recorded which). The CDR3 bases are TGTGCCAGCAGTTACTCGGCGGATAACACTGAAGCTTTCTTT. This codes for CASSYSADNTEAFF.